The 17 T cell receptor beta chains presented below share a single source sample, sequenced in a study of T-cell reconstitution after alpha-beta-depleted transplantation in children. Using unique molecular identifiers, the investigators prepared the TCRbeta library. A single record per CDR3 protein comes from TCRdb applying MiXCR to the PCR reads. The sample contains about 98,000 distinct CDR3 sequences, about a quarter of which appear only once. Sequencing used PBMCs, obtained before TCRalphabeta/CD19-depleted stem cell transplant. The receptors come from a boy aged 2-9 years with acute lymphoblastic leukemia, due to receive a stem cell transplant.

The sample holds a few counts of this clonotype. J is TRBJ2-5 and V is TRBV28; no clear D. The CDR3 spans 15 residues. Trimming cost V 5 bases and J 2 bases, with 15 bases left between them. Germline CDR1 reads MDHEN; CDR2 reads SYDVKM. This chain's CDR3 is CASSLGRSPQETQYF. For the CDR3, the DNA is TGTGCCAGCAGTCTGGGCCGATCCCCGCAAGAGACCCAGTACTTC. Variable domain in full (rest from reference TRBV28 and TRBJ2-5): DVKVTQSSRYLVKRTGEKVFLECVQDMDHENMFWYRQDPGLGLRLIYFSYDVKMKEKGDIPEGYSVSREKKERFSLILESASTNQTSMYLCASSLGRSPQETQYFGPGTRLLVL.

This clonotype was recorded at least ten times. The chain is built from TRBV5-4 and TRBJ2-5, with 10 nucleotides matching TRBD2. J lost 1 base, V lost 1 base, and 1 base had no gene match. In germline, CDR1 is SGHNT, CDR2 YYREEE (reference sequence). The CDR3 has 15 amino acids. The CDR3 here is CASSLTSGIQETQYF. CDR3 coding DNA: TGTGCCAGCAGCTTGACTAGCGGGATCCAAGAGACCCAGTACTTC.

This clonotype has a handful of counts. The genes are TRBV3-1 and TRBJ1-2; 7 positions agree with TRBD1. The V segment lost 4 bases and the J segment 4 bases; nucleotides outside the gene matches: 6. Germline V gene data show CDR1 as LGHDT and CDR2 as YNNKEL (reference sequence). CDR3 length: 14 residues. The CDR3 nucleotides read TGTGCCAGCAGCCTACAACAGGGGATCTATGGCTACACCTTC. This translates into CASSLQQGIYGYTF. The whole variable domain, filled in from reference TRBV3-1 and TRBJ1-2, reads DTAVSQTPKYLVTQMGNDKSIKCEQNLGHDTMYWYKQDSKKFLKIMFSYNNKELIINETVPNRFSPKSPDKAHLNLHINSLELGDSAVYFCASSLQQGIYGYTFGSGTRLTVV.

This clonotype was recorded at least ten times. V is TRBV5-5 and J is TRBJ2-7; 7 nucleotides line up with TRBD1. The germline gives CDR1 SGHKS, CDR2 YYEKEE (reference sequence). Unmatched junction bases numbered 7, after V lost 1 base and J lost 3 bases. The CDR3 has 15 amino acids. The CDR3 sequence is CASSLYWGQSYEQYF. In nucleotides, the CDR3 is TGTGCCAGCAGCTTGTATTGGGGACAGAGCTACGAGCAGTACTTC.

This clonotype has just a few counts. J is TRBJ2-3 and V is TRBV5-1; 8 bases map to TRBD1. Losses at the gene ends were 0 bases for V and 3 bases for J; bases not matched to a gene: 6. Germline CDR1 reads SGHRS; CDR2 reads YFSETQ. The CDR3 contains 16 residues. The CDR3 loop reads CASSLAQTGVTDTQYF. Here the CDR3 DNA reads TGCGCCAGCAGCTTGGCCCAGACAGGGGTTACAGATACGCAGTATTTT.

This clonotype appeared many times. The chain uses TRBV7-2 and TRBJ2-1, with 11 bases aligning to TRBD2. Germline V gives CDR1 SGHTA, CDR2 FQGNSA. V dropped 4 bases and J dropped 0; count of bases not matched to a gene: 8. The CDR3 sequence is 18 residues long. CDR3 sequence (DNA): TGTGCCAGCAGCTCCCGACTAGCGGGACCGAGCTCCTACAATGAGCAGTTCTTC. As protein: CASSSRLAGPSSYNEQFF. The full variable domain, in which reference TRBV7-2 and TRBJ2-1 provide the parts outside the CDR3, is GAGVSQSPSNKVTEKGKDVELRCDPISGHTALYWYRQSLGQGLEFLIYFQGNSAPDKSGLPSDRFSAERTGGSVSTLTIQRTQQEDSAVYLCASSSRLAGPSSYNEQFFGPGTRLTVL.

The rearrangement links TRBV6-1 to TRBJ1-2; D unresolved. The CDR3 covers 12 residues. Looked up from germline, CDR1 is MNHNS and CDR2 is SASEGT. The ends were cut back, 5 bases at V and 7 bases at J, with 11 bases in the middle. For the CDR3, the DNA is TGTGCCAGCAGTCCCTCGAGGGTTGGCTACACCTTC. Amino acid sequence: CASSPSRVGYTF.

This clonotype was detected a few times. The genes are TRBV11-2 and TRBJ2-2; 8 nucleotides line up with TRBD2. Germline assignment: CDR1 SGHAT and CDR2 FQNNGV. The junction had 5 bases not matched to a gene; V was cut back by 4 bases and J by 4 bases. This CDR3 region has 15 residues. CDR3 protein: CASSSSGRFTGELFF. The CDR3 DNA is TGTGCCAGCAGCTCGAGCGGGAGATTCACCGGGGAGCTGTTTTTT.

This clonotype appeared many times. CDR3 sequence reads: CASSDGGAYNEQFF. The CDR3 DNA sequence: TGTGCCAGCAGTGACGGAGGGGCCTACAATGAGCAGTTCTTC. The V gene is TRBV6-4, the J gene TRBJ2-1; D may be TRBD2 (6 bases). In germline, CDR1 is MRHNA, CDR2 SNTAGT. This CDR3 comprises 14 residues. The V end lost 2 bases, the J end lost 2 bases, and 7 bases lay between the germline ends.

The chain employs TRBV3-1 and TRBJ2-1; no definite D call. Trimming removed 5 bases from V and 8 bases from J, with 7 bases in between. Germline loops: CDR1 LGHDT, CDR2 YNNKEL (reference sequence). CDR3 length: 11 residues. Here the CDR3 reads CASSFAYEQFF. CDR3 sequence (DNA): TGTGCCAGCAGCTTTGCGTATGAGCAGTTCTTC.

The chain recombines TRBV6-5 with TRBJ2-7; maybe TRBD1 (5 bases). CDR3 length equals 13 residues. Per the germline V gene, CDR1 is MNHEY and CDR2 is SVGAGI. V shed 2 bases and J shed 2 bases, with 7 bases lying between them. In DNA form, the CDR3 reads TGTGCCAGCAGTTACGGGGCTACCTACGAGCAGTACTTC. Amino acid sequence: CASSYGATYEQYF.

This clonotype came up once. Likely a read error: the CDR3 ends without its conserved phenylalanine or tryptophan. The chain is built from TRBV10-3 and TRBJ2-3; 8 nucleotides align to TRBD1. The CDR3 is made up of 14 amino acids. The V and J ends lost 8 bases and 2 bases, in that order; junction bases with no gene match: 6. The germline CDR1 and CDR2 sequences are ENHRY and SYGVKD. The CDR3 DNA reads as TGTGCCATCCGGAGACAGGGGCCCACAGATACGCAGTATTAT. Its translation: CAIRRQGPTDTQYY.

This clonotype was seen ten or more times. The chain has TRBV7-9 and TRBJ2-1; D not certain. Trimming stripped 1 base from V and 9 bases from J, with 16 bases between. Germline values: CDR1 SEHNR, CDR2 FQNEAQ (reference sequence). The CDR3 consists of 15 residues. This chain's CDR3 is CASSLGGKTVGEQFF. CDR3 DNA sequence: TGTGCCAGCAGCTTAGGGGGAAAGACGGTTGGTGAGCAGTTCTTC.

In this sample, this clonotype turned up a few times. In DNA, the CDR3 is TGCAGCGGGGGGAGGGGAGATTACAATGAGCAGTTCTTC. This encodes CSGGRGDYNEQFF. This chain links TRBV29-1 with TRBJ2-1; TRBD2 agrees at 7 bases. CDR3 length equals 13 residues. Germline V CDR1 and CDR2: SQVTM, ANQGSEA. The V segment lost 7 bases and the J segment 4 bases; nucleotides outside the gene matches: 7.

The V call is TRBV7-2, the J call TRBJ1-5; the D is unclear. In germline, CDR1 is SGHTA, CDR2 FQGNSA. The CDR3 spans 15 residues. V lost 1 base to trimming and J lost 4 bases, with 11 bases between them. DNA of the CDR3: TGTGCCAGCAGCTTAGTGGCAGGCCCGAATCAGCCCCAGCATTTT. Amino acid sequence: CASSLVAGPNQPQHF.

This clonotype appeared many times. This chain connects TRBV2 to TRBJ2-5; a possible D gene is TRBD1 (7 bases). In germline, CDR1 is SNHLY, CDR2 FYNNEI. CDR3 length: 13 residues. The V end lost 3 bases, the J end lost 7 bases, and 12 bases lay between the germline ends. CDR3 coding DNA: TGTGCCAGCAGTGAGACGGAGGGGGCGACCCAGTACTTC. Its translation is CASSETEGATQYF. Looking up the rest from reference TRBV2 and TRBJ2-5 gives the full variable domain: EPEVTQTPSHQVTQMGQEVILRCVPISNHLYFYWYRQILGQKVEFLVSFYNNEISEKSEIFDDQFSVERPDGSNFTLKIRSTKLEDSAMYFCASSETEGATQYFGPGTRLLVL.

The chain joins TRBV11-1 to TRBJ2-1; D might be TRBD2 (6 bases). Trimming shortened V by 7 bases and J by 7 bases, and 20 bases separated the two germline ends. Germline CDR1 SGHAT, CDR2 FQDESV (reference sequence). This CDR3 spans 15 amino acids. CDR3 amino acids: CASTSLAEGRNEQFF. DNA for the CDR3: TGTGCCAGCACCTCCCTGGCGGAGGGGCGGAATGAGCAGTTCTTC.